Described below is a single T cell receptor beta chain sequence and its context. In the authors' methods: Nucleated cell number was recorded as an estimate derived from reference gene primer amplification. Repertoires were generated with immunoSEQ multiplex PCR, while TCRdb's copy carries only in-frame clones and drops some. The V and J calls and the clone size are those of that table, but D and trimming were determined from the DNA. The table has 200,000 to 250,000 clones, roughly nine tenths seen once; the top ten hold roughly 1.7%. This entry comes from a study of blood T cell repertoires in COVID-19. Overall study: Italy, Spain and the United States were the sources of the convalescent and acute COVID-19 samples. Nucleic acid was either cDNA or gDNA, and it came from T cells, B-cell-depleted T cells, or PBMCs.

Trimming at V came to 5 bases and at J to 6 bases, leaving 5 bases not matched to a gene. Germline values: CDR1 SGHTA, CDR2 FQGTGA. CDR3 size: 14 residues. The chain has TRBV7-3 and TRBJ2-1; TRBD1 matches 9 bases. The source of this sequence is a man aged 70-80 years with acute or convalescent COVID-19. The sequenced sample was peripheral blood. This CDR3 is CASSPGTGSNEQFF. The CDR3 DNA sequence: TGTGCCAGCAGCCCCGGGACAGGGTCCAATGAGCAGTTCTTC.